This T cell receptor beta chain derives from a study of brain T cells in children with intractable seizures. The assay was immunoSEQ multiplex PCR, and TCRdb's table has in-frame clones only and misses some. The table has some 64,000 clones, about 96% seen once. Germline V CDR1 and CDR2: LGHNA, YNFKEQ. This CDR3 has 14 amino acids. V was shortened by 1 base and J by 11 bases, with 15 bases between the two germline ends. This specimen was peripheral blood, taken at surgery. This chain links TRBV4-2 with TRBJ1-5; no definite D call. This TCR was sampled from a boy under three years old with focal cortical dysplasia and intractable seizures. The CDR3, as DNA: TGTGCCAGCAGCCAAGCTGTGGGTGGCTTAGCCCAGCATTTT. Protein product: CASSQAVGGLAQHF.